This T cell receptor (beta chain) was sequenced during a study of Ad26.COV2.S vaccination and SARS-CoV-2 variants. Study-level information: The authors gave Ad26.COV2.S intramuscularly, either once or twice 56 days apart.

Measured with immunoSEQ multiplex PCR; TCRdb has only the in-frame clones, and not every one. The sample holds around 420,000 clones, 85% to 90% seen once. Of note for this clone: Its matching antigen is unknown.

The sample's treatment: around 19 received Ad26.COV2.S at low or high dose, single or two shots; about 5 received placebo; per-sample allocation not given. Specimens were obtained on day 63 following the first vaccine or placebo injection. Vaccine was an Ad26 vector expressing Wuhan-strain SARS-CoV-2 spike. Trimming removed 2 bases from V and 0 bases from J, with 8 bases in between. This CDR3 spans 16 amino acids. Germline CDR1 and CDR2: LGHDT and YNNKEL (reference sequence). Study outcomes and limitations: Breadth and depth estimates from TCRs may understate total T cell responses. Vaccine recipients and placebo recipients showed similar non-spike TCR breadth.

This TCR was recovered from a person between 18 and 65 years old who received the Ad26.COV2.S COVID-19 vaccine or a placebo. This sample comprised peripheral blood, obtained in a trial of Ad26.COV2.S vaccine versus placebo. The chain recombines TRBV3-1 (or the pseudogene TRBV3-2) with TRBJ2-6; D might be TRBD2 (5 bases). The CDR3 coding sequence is TGTGCCAGCAGCCAAACTACTAGCTCTGGGGCCAACGTCCTGACTTTC. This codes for CASSQTTSSGANVLTF.